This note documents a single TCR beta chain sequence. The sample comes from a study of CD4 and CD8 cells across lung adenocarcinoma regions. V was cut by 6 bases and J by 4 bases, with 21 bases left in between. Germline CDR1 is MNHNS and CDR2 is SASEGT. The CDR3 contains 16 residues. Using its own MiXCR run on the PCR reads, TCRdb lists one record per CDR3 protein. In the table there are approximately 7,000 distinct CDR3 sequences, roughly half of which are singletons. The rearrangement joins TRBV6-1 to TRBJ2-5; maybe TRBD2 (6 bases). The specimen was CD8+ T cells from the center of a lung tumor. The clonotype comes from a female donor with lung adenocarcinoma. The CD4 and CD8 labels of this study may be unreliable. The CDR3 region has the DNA TGTGCCAGCAGGGAGCCCGCGGGGCCTAGCACAGAGACCCAGTACTTC. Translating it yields CASREPAGPSTETQYF.